Listed below are T cell receptor beta chains from one sample, sequenced in a study of blood T cell repertoires in COVID-19. The data were produced by immunoSEQ multiplex PCR, yet TCRdb's version contains in-frame clones alone and is incomplete. The top ten hold approximately 7% of the sample, which has fewer than 200,000 clones, approximately 82% seen once. What was sequenced was peripheral blood. These receptors were collected from a woman aged 35 to 49 with COVID-19, enrolled during active disease. The CDR3 runs from the conserved cysteine through the conserved F or W. A D gene is named only where the DNA matches it firmly. The size field is filled for only some rows; it gives once, few, many or a size class.

V gene	clone size	D gene	J gene	CDR3 DNA	CDR3 protein
TRBV9	-	-	TRBJ1-1	TGTGCCAGCAGCGCCTCCCAGATGCCGAACACTGAAGCTTTCTTT	CASSASQMPNTEAFF
TRBV19	-	-	TRBJ1-5	TGTGCCAGTATTAAGGAGCCCCGAGGGAGCAATCAGCCCCAGCATTTT	CASIKEPRGSNQPQHF
TRBV27	-	TRBD2	TRBJ2-2	TGTGCCAGCACCCCATTGCGGGAGCTCACCGGGGAGCTGTTTTTT	CASTPLRELTGELFF
TRBV7-9	-	-	TRBJ1-1	TGTGCCAGCAGCTTAGATACTAAAGGTGCTTTCTTT	CASSLDTKGAFF
TRBV29-1	-	-	TRBJ1-2	TGCAGCGTTGAAGATCGTGTGGGGACTGGCTATGGCTACACCTTC	CSVEDRVGTGYGYTF
TRBV11-3	-	-	TRBJ1-3	TGTGCCAGCAGCGCGGGTGCTGGAAACACCATATATTTT	CASSAGAGNTIYF
TRBV28	-	-	TRBJ1-4	TGTGCCAGCAGTTTCCTGAATGAAAAACTGTTTTTT	CASSFLNEKLFF
TRBV27	-	TRBD2	TRBJ2-3	TGTGCCAGCAGGACTAGCGAACCCACAGATACGCAGTATTTT	CASRTSEPTDTQYF
TRBV21-1	-	-	TRBJ2-1	-	CASSKGIRWGQGSYNEQFF
TRBV19	-	-	TRBJ2-5	TGTGCCAGTAGCATGAACCCCCCGCCAATGGCCGAAGAGACCCAGTACTTC	CASSMNPPPMAEETQYF
TRBV4-1	-	-	TRBJ1-1	TGCGCCAGCAGCCAATCCCCGAGCACTGAAGCTTTCTTT	CASSQSPSTEAFF
TRBV5-5	-	-	TRBJ1-5	TGTGCCAGCAGCCCGCGTCCAGGGGAAGGTCAGCCCCAGCATTTT	CASSPRPGEGQPQHF
TRBV6-2/TRBV6-3	-	-	TRBJ2-3	TGTGCCAGCAGCGGGAGCGAGACAGATACGCAGTATTTT	CASSGSETDTQYF
TRBV19	-	-	TRBJ2-3	TGTGCCAGTAGTAGGAGACCCACAGATACGCAGTATTTT	CASSRRPTDTQYF
TRBV5-4	-	TRBD1	TRBJ1-2	TGTGCCAGCAGCTTGGCGTCCGGACAGGGGGCGCTTAGAGGCTACACCTTC	CASSLASGQGALRGYTF
TRBV7-8	many	-	TRBJ2-1	TGTGCCAGCAGCTTAAGTTCCCTAGCCGAACAGTTCTTC	CASSLSSLAEQFF
TRBV6-6	-	TRBD1	TRBJ1-5	TGTGCCAGCAGGGGACAGGGAAGCAATCAGCCCCAGCATTTT	CASRGQGSNQPQHF
TRBV6-5	once	-	TRBJ1-3	TGTGCCAGCAAAGTGGACAGCTCTGGAAACACCATATATTTT	CASKVDSSGNTIYF
TRBV6-5	few	-	TRBJ2-4	TGTGCCAGCAGTCTCAGGACAGCTTGGAACATTCAGTACTTC	CASSLRTAWNIQYF
TRBV3-1/TRBV3-2	-	-	TRBJ2-2	TGTGCCAGCGGGTCTAGCGACACCGGGGAGCTGTTTTTT	CASGSSDTGELFF
TRBV19	-	-	TRBJ1-5	TGTGCCAGTAGTGCAGGTCAGCCCCAGCATTTT	CASSAGQPQHF
TRBV19	many	-	TRBJ1-1	TGTGCCAGTCAAGTCAGGGTGAACACTGAAGCTTTCTTT	CASQVRVNTEAFF
TRBV20-1	-	TRBD2	TRBJ2-5	TGCAGTGCTAGTCCTAGCGGGAGGTTAGAAGAGACCCAGTACTTC	CSASPSGRLEETQYF
TRBV6-5	-	TRBD1	TRBJ2-2	TGTGCCACCCTGGGACAGTCGAACACCGGGGAGCTGTTTTTT	CATLGQSNTGELFF
TRBV7-3	-	-	TRBJ2-1	TGTGCCAGCAGCTACTATAGCGGTGAGCAGTTCTTC	CASSYYSGEQFF
TRBV15	-	-	TRBJ2-4	TGTGCCACCAGCAGAGATGCAGGGGTAGCTAGAAACATTCAGTACTTC	CATSRDAGVARNIQYF
TRBV20-1	-	TRBD1	TRBJ2-7	TGCAGTGCCAGTGACAGGGGCAGCTCCTACGAGCAGTACTTC	CSASDRGSSYEQYF
TRBV6-2/TRBV6-3	-	TRBD2	TRBJ2-2	TGTGCCAGCAGTGACCTTCTAGCGGGGGGGAACACCGGGGAGCTGTTTTTT	CASSDLLAGGNTGELFF
TRBV9	-	TRBD2	TRBJ2-1	TGTGCCAGCAGCGTAGCCGGGACTAGCGTCTACAATGAGCAGTTCTTC	CASSVAGTSVYNEQFF
TRBV6-2/TRBV6-3	once	TRBD2	TRBJ2-5	TGTGCCAGCAGTTACGGAGGGACTAACAAAGAGACCCAGTACTTC	CASSYGGTNKETQYF
TRBV29-1	-	-	TRBJ2-1	TGCAGCGCCTACCCTTTTAGCTCCTACAATGAGCAGTTCTTC	CSAYPFSSYNEQFF
TRBV14	few	TRBD1	TRBJ2-5	TGTGCCAGCAGCCGGACAGGGGGTGTGGGAGAGACCCAGTACTTC	CASSRTGGVGETQYF
TRBV7-6	-	-	TRBJ2-2	TGTGCCAGCACCCAAACCGGGGAGCTGTTTTTT	CASTQTGELFF
TRBV6-2/TRBV6-3	-	TRBD2	TRBJ2-5	TGTGCCAGCAGTTGGACTAGCGGGGGGGCAGAGACCCAGTACTTC	CASSWTSGGAETQYF
TRBV29-1	-	TRBD1	TRBJ2-1	TGCAGCGTTGTAGGGACAGGGGTCTCGGATGAGCAGTTCTTC	CSVVGTGVSDEQFF
TRBV5-4	once	TRBD1	TRBJ2-1	TGTGCCAGCAGCCCCCCCGGGACAGGGGGCTTCGGTGAGCAGTTCTTC	CASSPPGTGGFGEQFF
TRBV2	-	TRBD1	TRBJ1-6	TGTGCCAGCAGACAGGGACAGCTTAATTCACCCCTCCACTTT	CASRQGQLNSPLHF
TRBV5-1	few	-	TRBJ2-5	TGCGCCAGCAGCTTAGGGGTAGGAGAGACCCAGTACTTC	CASSLGVGETQYF
TRBV28	-	TRBD1	TRBJ2-7	TGTGCCAGCAGCAAACCGGGACAGGTGGCCTACGAGCAGTACTTC	CASSKPGQVAYEQYF
TRBV5-8	-	-	TRBJ1-5	TGTGCCAGCAGCTTCAACGGACAGTTTCAGCCCCAGCATTTT	CASSFNGQFQPQHF
TRBV30	-	-	TRBJ1-2	TGTGCCTGCCCCTTTGCGGGAGGGGATGGCTACACCTTC	CACPFAGGDGYTF
TRBV7-2	-	TRBD2	TRBJ2-3	TGTGCCAGCAGCCGTAGCGGGGCGACAGATACGCAGTATTTT	CASSRSGATDTQYF
TRBV7-2	-	-	TRBJ1-1	TGTGCCAGCAGCTTAGCACTGGGACTCCCCACTGAAGCTTTCTTT	CASSLALGLPTEAFF
TRBV18	-	TRBD1	TRBJ1-1	TGTGCCAGCTCACCGATTGACAGGGGTTCTGAAGCTTTCTTT	CASSPIDRGSEAFF
TRBV5-4	-	TRBD2	TRBJ2-1	TGTGCCAGCAGCTTGGAACTAGCGGTCGTGGATGAGCAGTTCTTC	CASSLELAVVDEQFF
TRBV18	-	-	TRBJ1-3	TGTGCCAGCTCTCCCCGGGAGTTATCTGGAAACACCATATATTTT	CASSPRELSGNTIYF